This T cell receptor beta chain was found in a study of human T cells and chemical hapten exposure. Study details: Once 0.01% DPC had been applied to the upper back by patch test, readings were taken at 6 days.

Stated time point: patch test 3, about 24 weeks after DPC sensitization. Specified treatment: therapeutic diphenylcyclopropenone sensitization with weekly scalp DPC. The CDR3 runs to 14 residues. Germline assignment: CDR1 SGHDT and CDR2 YYEEEE. Losses at the gene ends were 2 bases for V and 7 bases for J; bases not matched to a gene: 4. This clonotype was observed a few times. TCRdb fed the RACE reads into MiXCR, producing one record per CDR3 protein. The repertoire holds tens of thousands of distinct CDR3 sequences, with roughly 11% as singletons. Sequencing was performed on whole blood, taken in connection with sensitization to the hapten diphenylcyclopropenone (DPC). The receptor was derived from a woman aged 45-65 years with alopecia areata. Some clones in this sample may be carry-over from other donors' samples. The rearrangement uses TRBV5-6 and TRBJ2-4; TRBD1 matches at 9 bases. CDR3 protein: CASSFGQGLNIQYF. Here the CDR3 DNA reads TGTGCCAGCAGCTTTGGACAGGGGTTGAACATTCAGTACTTC.